Presented here are 22 T cell receptor beta chains from one specimen sequenced in a study of T cell clones after liver transplantation. Method: immunoSEQ multiplex PCR; TCRdb's copy keeps in-frame clones and lacks some. The sample includes roughly 19,000 clones, around 91% of them seen just once. The source was CD8+ T cells from blood, collected just over 45 months after liver transplant. Receptor source: a human patient who received a liver transplant. The T cells may partly be graft donor cells.

The CDR3 sequence is CASSQGNTEAFF. Here the CDR3 DNA reads TGTGCCAGTTCACAGGGGAACACTGAAGCTTTCTTT. The V gene is TRBV7-9, the J gene TRBJ1-1; D might be TRBD1 (6 bases). V lost 9 bases, J lost 1 base, and 9 bases lay in between. The germline gives CDR1 SEHNR, CDR2 FQNEAQ (reference sequence). CDR3 length: 12 residues.

This chain uses TRBV27 with TRBJ2-7, with no clear D. The V and J ends lost 5 bases and 1 base respectively, with 9 bases between them. Germline V gene data show CDR1 as MNHEY and CDR2 as SMNVEV (reference sequence). The CDR3 length is 13 residues. CDR3 sequence: CASSLRESYEQYF. CDR3 nucleotide sequence: TGTGCCAGCAGTCTGAGAGAGTCCTACGAGCAGTACTTC.

This clone occurred once. This sequence joins TRBV29-1 and TRBJ2-1, with D possibly TRBD2 on 5 matching bases. Germline-derived CDR1 and CDR2 are SQVTM and ANQGSEA. V was pared by 0 bases and J by 12 bases, with 21 bases between. This CDR3 has 15 amino acids. The CDR3 sequence is CSVEDAVGGRLGQFF. DNA for the CDR3: TGCAGCGTTGAAGATGCGGTTGGAGGCCGTCTCGGGCAGTTCTTC.

The chain recombines TRBV7-9 with TRBJ2-5, with D perhaps TRBD1 or TRBD2 (5 bases each). This CDR3 comprises 15 residues. Looked up from germline, CDR1 is SEHNR and CDR2 is FQNEAQ (reference sequence). Trimming removed 4 bases at V and 4 bases at J, with 16 bases between. In DNA, the CDR3 is TGTGCCAGCAGCTCCCCTCAGGGAGTGAGAGAGACCCAGTACTTC. Encoded protein: CASSSPQGVRETQYF.

The CDR3 region is CASSFYPGTGNEQFF. The CDR3 bases are TGTGCCAGCAGTTTCTACCCTGGGACAGGCAATGAGCAGTTCTTC. The V and J genes are TRBV28 and TRBJ2-1; TRBD1 aligns across 8 bases. Germline CDR1 MDHEN, CDR2 SYDVKM. CDR3 length: 15 residues. V lost 3 bases and J lost 6; bases outside the gene matches: 7.

This sequence joins TRBV7-9 and TRBJ1-1, with unresolved D. V gave up 1 base and J gave up 6 bases, with 6 bases separating them. The CDR3 is 12 residues long. Germline assignment: CDR1 SEHNR and CDR2 FQNEAQ (reference sequence). The CDR3 loop is CASSLERSEAFF. For the CDR3, the DNA is TGTGCCAGCAGCTTAGAGAGGTCTGAAGCTTTCTTT.

The chain combines TRBV29-1 with TRBJ2-1; D is unclear. The CDR3 covers 15 residues. Trimming pared 2 bases from V and 1 base from J, leaving 12 bases between. Germline V CDR1 and CDR2: SQVTM, ANQGSEA. The CDR3 is CSVESGFPSYNEQFF. The CDR3 DNA reads as TGCAGCGTTGAAAGTGGTTTCCCTTCCTACAATGAGCAGTTCTTC.

The J gene is TRBJ2-3, the V gene TRBV5-4; D gene unclear. V was clipped by 7 bases and J by 4 bases, with 10 bases between them. The CDR3 covers 12 residues. Germline V CDR1 and CDR2: SGHNT, YYREEE (reference sequence). In nucleotides, the CDR3 is TGTGCCAGCCAACGAGGCCCAGATACGCAGTATTTT. Encoded protein: CASQRGPDTQYF. The full variable domain, completed using reference TRBV5-4 and TRBJ2-3, is ETGVTQSPTHLIKTRGQQVTLRCSSQSGHNTVSWYQQALGQGPQFIFQYYREEENGRGNFPPRFSGLQFPNYSSELNVNALELDDSALYLCASQRGPDTQYFGPGTRLTVL.

The V gene is TRBV9, the J gene TRBJ2-3; D might be TRBD1 (6 bases). The CDR3 is 15 amino acids. Per germline, CDR1 SGDLS and CDR2 YYNGEE. V lost 3 bases and J 2 bases, leaving 13 bases between the germline ends. CDR3 protein: CASSAHRVPTDTQYF. CDR3 coding DNA: TGTGCCAGCAGCGCACACAGGGTGCCCACAGATACGCAGTATTTT.

This chain joins TRBV19 and TRBJ2-3; 7 bases line up with TRBD1. Trimming took 0 bases from V and 7 from J; bases not matched to a gene: 7. Germline CDR1 and CDR2: LNHDA and SQIVND (reference sequence). The CDR3 loop spans 15 amino acids. CDR3 amino acids: CASSIEQGLFNTQYF. In DNA, the CDR3 is TGTGCCAGTAGTATAGAACAGGGGTTGTTTAATACGCAGTATTTT. Together with reference TRBV19 and TRBJ2-3, the CDR3 gives the full variable domain: DGGITQSPKYLFRKEGQNVTLSCEQNLNHDAMYWYRQDPGQGLRLIYYSQIVNDFQKGDIAEGYSVSREKKESFPLTVTSAQKNPTAFYLCASSIEQGLFNTQYFGPGTRLTVL.

The chain combines TRBV19 with TRBJ1-1; maybe TRBD1 (5 bases). Per the germline V gene, CDR1 is LNHDA and CDR2 is SQIVND (reference sequence). This CDR3 is built from 14 residues. V was shortened by 7 bases and J by 0 bases, with 12 bases between the two germline ends. For the CDR3, the DNA is TGTGCCAGTAACTTCGGGACGATGAACACTGAAGCTTTCTTT. Its translation is CASNFGTMNTEAFF.

This clone appeared a single time. The J gene is TRBJ2-7, the V gene TRBV2; 7 nucleotides agree with TRBD1. This CDR3 contains 15 residues. The germline CDR1 and CDR2 sequences are SNHLY and FYNNEI. Germline trimming cut 4 bases from V and 4 bases from J; bases unmatched to any gene: 10. The CDR3 loop is CASSGDLTGRYEQYF. The CDR3 DNA follows: TGTGCCAGCAGTGGGGATCTGACAGGGCGGTACGAGCAGTACTTC.

This chain uses TRBV6-6 with TRBJ2-7; tentatively, D is TRBD1 or TRBD2 (5 bases each). The CDR3 runs 15 residues. V dropped 7 bases and J dropped 4 bases, with 20 bases sitting between them. Germline CDR1 and CDR2: MNHNY and SVGAGI (reference sequence). The CDR3 sequence is CASTSQVGDLYEQYF. CDR3 nucleotides: TGTGCCAGCACCTCACAGGTGGGGGATCTGTACGAGCAGTACTTC.

This rearrangement joins TRBV5-1 to TRBJ2-7; D is possibly TRBD2 (6 bases). The CDR3 runs 14 residues. The ends were cut back, 3 bases at V and 3 bases at J, with 13 bases in the middle. CDR1 and CDR2 (germline): SGHRS, YFSETQ. DNA for the CDR3: TGCGCCAGCAGCTCGGGGTGGGGGGACTACGAGCAGTACTTC. It codes for CASSSGWGDYEQYF.

The gene calls are TRBV6-6 and TRBJ2-7; D is ambiguous. The CDR3 is 14 residues long. V lost 2 bases and J 7 bases, leaving 15 bases between the germline ends. Germline V CDR1 and CDR2: MNHNY, SVGAGI (reference sequence). The CDR3 DNA sequence: TGTGCCAGCAGTTACGGAAAAGCTCCCGTGGAGCAGTACTTC. Encoded protein: CASSYGKAPVEQYF.

The chain employs TRBV7-9 and TRBJ2-7; 7 bases match TRBD2. CDR1 and CDR2 (germline): SEHNR, FQNEAQ (reference sequence). After removal of 5 bases from V and 2 bases from J, the junction contained 6 bases not matched to a gene. The CDR3 contains 14 residues. Here the CDR3 reads CASSPLGGAYEQYF. The CDR3 DNA is TGTGCCAGCAGCCCTCTGGGGGGGGCCTACGAGCAGTACTTC.

V usage is TRBV10-1 and J usage is TRBJ2-2, with D possibly being TRBD1 or TRBD2 (5 bases each). CDR1 is WNHNN, CDR2 SYGVQD, per germline (reference sequence). Trimming stripped 4 bases from V and 7 bases from J, with 13 bases between. The length of the CDR3 is 14 residues. The CDR3 is CASSGRDGNGELFF. The DNA for the CDR3 is TGCGCCAGCAGTGGTCGGGACGGGAACGGGGAGCTGTTTTTT.

The chain joins TRBV11-2 to TRBJ2-7; unclear D gene. Germline loops: CDR1 SGHAT, CDR2 FQNNGV. CDR3 length: 12 amino acids. With 3 bases removed from V and 2 bases from J, the gap between germline ends came to 5 bases. The DNA of the CDR3 is TGTGCCAGCAGCTTTGGGGCCTACGAGCAGTACTTC. Protein: CASSFGAYEQYF.

V gene TRBV21-1 combines with J gene TRBJ1-3. TRBV21-1 represents a pseudogene. This CDR3 region has 18 residues. CDR3 bases: TGTGCCAGCAGCAATAGCCCTCTTGGGCTCTCGGCTGGAAACACCATATATTTT. It yields the protein CASSNSPLGLSAGNTIYF.

The chain employs TRBV5-4 and TRBJ1-5; D is undetermined. Trimming took 1 base from V and 9 from J, leaving 17 bases between them. The CDR3 consists of 15 residues. The germline gives CDR1 SGHNT, CDR2 YYREEE (reference sequence). CDR3 bases: TGTGCCAGCAGCTTGCGAGGGCAGGAGGGTGGGCCCCAGCATTTT. It is translated as CASSLRGQEGGPQHF.

The chain uses TRBV2 and TRBJ2-7, with no clear D. Trimming cost V 1 base and J 0 bases, with 4 bases left between them. Germline CDR1 and CDR2: SNHLY and FYNNEI. This CDR3 comprises 13 residues. As DNA, the CDR3 is TGTGCCAGCAGTGAAGTTTCCTCCTACGAGCAGTACTTC. This encodes CASSEVSSYEQYF.

This sequence joins TRBV29-1 and TRBJ2-7; 9 nucleotides line up with TRBD2. V gave up 7 bases and J gave up 5 bases; unmatched junction bases: 9. CDR1 and CDR2 from the germline V gene are SQVTM and ANQGSEA. The length of the CDR3 is 13 residues. CDR3 sequence (DNA): TGCAGCGCCGTAGCGGGAGCGGGAGACGAGCAGTACTTC. Its protein is CSAVAGAGDEQYF.